This TCR beta chain is from a study of beta chain features in type 1 diabetes. Broader study findings: Short templates might get an advantage during PCR, and this would be equal in patients and controls. Shortening that was moderate but significant affected the TCRB CDR3s of Type 1 diabetes patients in all four CD4+ subsets. An over-representation of cells with high TCR expression could result from cDNA sequencing.

Sorting produced populations that all topped 95% purity. CDR1 LNHNV and CDR2 YYDKDF come from the germline V gene (reference sequence). The CDR3 totals 16 residues. The V gene lost 0 bases and the J gene lost 0 bases, with 9 bases spanning the gap. About this clone itself: Its specificity is not known. Other DNA sequences in the sample encode the same CDR3.

Expressed TCRB transcripts were sequenced, since all the RNA that had been isolated was reverse transcribed. TCRdb's copy holds only in-frame clones and misses some; the assay was immunoSEQ multiplex PCR. Among approximately 730,000 clones, around an eighth were seen once, and the ten largest hold 0.022%. The receptor was isolated from a man between 18 and 35 years old with type 1 diabetes. Material for sequencing was naive CD4+ T cells from blood. This chain joins TRBV15 and TRBJ1-3; D call uncertain. CDR3: CATSRDLDSSGNTIYF. For the CDR3, the DNA is TGTGCCACCAGCAGAGATTTGGACTCCTCTGGAAACACCATATATTTT.